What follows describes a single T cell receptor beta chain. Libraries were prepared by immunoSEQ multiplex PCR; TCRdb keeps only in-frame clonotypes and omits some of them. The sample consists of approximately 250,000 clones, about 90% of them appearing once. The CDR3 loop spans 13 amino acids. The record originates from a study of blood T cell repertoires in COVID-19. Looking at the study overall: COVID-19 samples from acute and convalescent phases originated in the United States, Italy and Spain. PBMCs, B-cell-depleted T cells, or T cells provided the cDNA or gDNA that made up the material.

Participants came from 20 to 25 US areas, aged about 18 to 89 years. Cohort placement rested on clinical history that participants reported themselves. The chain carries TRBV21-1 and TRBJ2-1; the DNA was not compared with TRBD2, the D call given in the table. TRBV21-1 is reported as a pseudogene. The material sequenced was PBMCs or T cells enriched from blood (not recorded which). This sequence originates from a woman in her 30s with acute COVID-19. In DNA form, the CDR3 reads TGTGCCAGCAGGAAGCGGGAGGGGAATGAGCAGTTCTTC. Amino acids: CASRKREGNEQFF.